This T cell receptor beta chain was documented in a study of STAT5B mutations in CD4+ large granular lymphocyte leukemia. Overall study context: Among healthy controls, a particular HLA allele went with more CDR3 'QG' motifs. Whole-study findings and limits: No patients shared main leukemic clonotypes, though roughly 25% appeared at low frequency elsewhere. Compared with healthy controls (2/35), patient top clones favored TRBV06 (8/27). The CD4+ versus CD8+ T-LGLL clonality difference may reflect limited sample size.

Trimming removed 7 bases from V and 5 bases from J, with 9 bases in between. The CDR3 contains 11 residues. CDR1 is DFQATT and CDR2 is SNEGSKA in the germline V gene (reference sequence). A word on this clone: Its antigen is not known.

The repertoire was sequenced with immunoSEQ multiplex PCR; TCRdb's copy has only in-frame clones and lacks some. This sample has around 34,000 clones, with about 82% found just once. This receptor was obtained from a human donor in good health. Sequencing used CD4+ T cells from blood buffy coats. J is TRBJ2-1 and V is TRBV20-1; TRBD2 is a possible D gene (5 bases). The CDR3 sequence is CSGSRDNEQFF. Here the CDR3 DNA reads TGCAGTGGTTCGCGGGACAATGAGCAGTTCTTC.